A selection of T cell receptor beta chains follows, all from one sample in a study of molecular identifiers for immune sequencing clone quantification. MiXCR was run by TCRdb on the PCR reads, yielding one entry per CDR3 protein. The repertoire holds over 35,000 distinct CDR3 sequences, with around 18% as singletons. The sample taken for sequencing was naive CD8+ T cells from blood, with Jurkat cell RNA spiked in. The receptor source for this set is a human donor in good health. Some libraries in this study had Jurkat cell RNA spiked in. The CDR3 runs from the conserved cysteine through the conserved F or W.

>TRBV7-2|TRBJ2-7
CASSLVLVSYEQYF
>TRBV6-5|TRBJ2-7
CASSPPGLASDEQYF
>TRBV12-3/TRBV12-4|TRBJ2-1
CASSFRQSSYNEQFF
>TRBV12-3/TRBV12-4|TRBJ2-3
CASSTTPSTDTQYF
>TRBV18|TRBJ2-5
CASSPERQLETQYF
>TRBV7-3|TRBJ2-3
CASSLYGGSTDTQYF
>TRBV19|TRBJ2-3
CASSTDRGLPDTQCF
>TRBV18|TRBJ2-7
CASSHPIPGDHEQYF
>TRBV24-1|TRBJ2-2
CATRDYITGELFF
>TRBV15|TRBJ2-1
CATSRDSGRGHNEQFF
>TRBV14|TRBJ1-2
CASSLIHPDRNYTF
>TRBV2|TRBJ2-1
CASPTGTGVHNEQFF
>TRBV12-3/TRBV12-4|TRBJ2-7
CASSPPRTGNYEQYF
>TRBV28|TRBJ2-7
CASRSTEAYEQYF
>TRBV13|TRBJ2-7
CASSSRDRSSYEQYF
>TRBV6-2/TRBV6-3|TRBJ1-5
CASSLTGEVNQPQHF
>TRBV4-3|TRBJ2-5
CASSQGPGQGKETQYF
>TRBV7-2|TRBJ2-1
CTSNTLAGYNEQFF